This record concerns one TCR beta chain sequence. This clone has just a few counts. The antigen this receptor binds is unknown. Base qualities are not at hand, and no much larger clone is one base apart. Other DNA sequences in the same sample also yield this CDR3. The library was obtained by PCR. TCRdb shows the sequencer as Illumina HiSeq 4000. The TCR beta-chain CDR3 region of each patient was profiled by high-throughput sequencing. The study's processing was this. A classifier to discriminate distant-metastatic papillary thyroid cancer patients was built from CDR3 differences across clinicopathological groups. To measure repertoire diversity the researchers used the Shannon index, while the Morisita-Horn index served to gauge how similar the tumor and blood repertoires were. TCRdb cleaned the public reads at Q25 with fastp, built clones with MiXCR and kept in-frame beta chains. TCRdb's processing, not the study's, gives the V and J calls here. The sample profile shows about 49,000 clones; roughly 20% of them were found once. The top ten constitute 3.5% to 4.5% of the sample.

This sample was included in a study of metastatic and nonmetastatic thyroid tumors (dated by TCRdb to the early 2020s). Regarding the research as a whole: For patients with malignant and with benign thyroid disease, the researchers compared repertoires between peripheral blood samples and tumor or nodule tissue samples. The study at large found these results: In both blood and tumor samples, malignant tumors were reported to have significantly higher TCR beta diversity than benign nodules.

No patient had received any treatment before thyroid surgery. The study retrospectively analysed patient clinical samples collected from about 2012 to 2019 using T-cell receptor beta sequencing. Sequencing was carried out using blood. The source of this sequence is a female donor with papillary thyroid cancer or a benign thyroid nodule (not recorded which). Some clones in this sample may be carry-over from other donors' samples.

The sequenced DNA: TGTGCCGCCGCGACTAGCGCGAGCTCCTACGAGCAGTACTTC. It translates to CAAATSASSYEQYF. The chain is made from TRBV18 and TRBJ2-7; 8 middle bases align to TRBD2. At the junction V is shortened by 11 bases and J by 0 bases; bases outside the gene matches: 9. CDR1 and CDR2, per the germline V gene, are KGHSH and LQKENI. The CDR3 covers 14 residues, taking in both the cysteine and the phenylalanine. The retained sequence is limited to the CDR3, 42 bases, with the frame set at the first base.